The clone carrying this TCR beta chain has at least ten counts. Its antigen is unidentified. The data are from a study of glioma-infiltrating T cells. Study observations and caveats: Above-expected tissue-blood divergence occurred in all gliomas, most in low-grade ones.

The iRepertoire nested amplicon-rescue multiplex PCR amplified TCR alpha and beta CDR3s from RNA. One-step reverse transcription and amplification started from roughly 100-400 ng of tissue mRNA or PBMC total RNA. TCRdb called the multiplex PCR reads again in MiXCR, with one record for every CDR3 protein. Here the sample spans about 130,000 distinct CDR3 sequences, about 25% being singletons. CDR1 WSHSY and CDR2 SAAADI come from the germline V gene. This CDR3 is built from 14 residues. The ends were cut back, 6 bases at V and 5 bases at J, with 11 bases in the middle. The gene calls are TRBV10-2 and TRBJ1-6; no firm D call. The sequenced material came from glioma tissue, nonneoplastic brain tissue, or PBMCs (not recorded which). This sequence originates from a human donor with low-grade glioma or glioblastoma, undergoing nonglioma brain surgery, or in good health (not recorded which). CDR3 sequence: CASRDGSHNSPLHF. The CDR3, as DNA: TGCGCCAGCAGGGACGGTAGTCATAATTCACCCCTCCACTTT.